Listed here are 3 T cell receptor beta chains from one sample, sequenced in a study of T cell changes during pregnancy in multiple sclerosis. Repertoires were generated with immunoSEQ multiplex PCR, while TCRdb's copy carries only in-frame clones and drops some. The sample lists fewer than 50,000 clones; 91% were seen once. The sample was CD4+ T cells from peripheral blood mononuclear cells, taken in the second trimester of pregnancy. Receptor source: a female donor in good health, enrolled as a control in a pregnancy study.

The chain is built from TRBV4-2 and TRBJ2-3; D remains ambiguous. V was trimmed by 0 bases and J by 1 base, leaving 8 bases between them. This CDR3 spans 15 amino acids. The germline V gene encodes CDR1 LGHNA and CDR2 YNFKEQ. CDR3 DNA: TGTGCCAGCAGCCAAGAAAAGGCGGGCACAGATACGCAGTATTTT. Amino acid sequence: CASSQEKAGTDTQYF.

This chain links TRBV15 with TRBJ1-2, with D tentatively TRBD1 (5 bases). The ends were cut back, 8 bases at V and 0 bases at J, with 7 bases in the middle. The length of the CDR3 is 12 residues. Per the germline V gene, CDR1 is LNHNV and CDR2 is YYDKDF (reference sequence). CDR3 nucleotides: TGTGCCACCGCGGGGCCTAACTATGGCTACACCTTC. It is translated as CATAGPNYGYTF.

The chain joins TRBV2 to TRBJ1-4; 7 bases are shared with TRBD1. Losses at the gene ends were 7 bases for V and 0 bases for J; bases not matched to a gene: 8. Germline V CDR1 and CDR2: SNHLY, FYNNEI. The CDR3 consists of 16 residues. The CDR3 DNA is TGTGCCAGCAAGGGGGACAGCACTGCAACTAATGAAAAACTGTTTTTT. Translating it yields CASKGDSTATNEKLFF.